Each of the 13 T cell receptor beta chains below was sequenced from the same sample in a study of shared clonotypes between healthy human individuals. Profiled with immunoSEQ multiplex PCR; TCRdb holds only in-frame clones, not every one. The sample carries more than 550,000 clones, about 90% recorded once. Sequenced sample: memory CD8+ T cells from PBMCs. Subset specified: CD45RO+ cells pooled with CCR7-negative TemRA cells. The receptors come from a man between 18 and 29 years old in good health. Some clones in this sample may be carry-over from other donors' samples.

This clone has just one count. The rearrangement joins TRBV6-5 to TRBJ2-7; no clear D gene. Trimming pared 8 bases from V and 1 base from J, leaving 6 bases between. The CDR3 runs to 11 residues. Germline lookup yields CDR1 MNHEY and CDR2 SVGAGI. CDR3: CASGRSYEQYF. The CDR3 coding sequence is TGTGCCAGCGGGCGTTCCTACGAGCAGTACTTC.

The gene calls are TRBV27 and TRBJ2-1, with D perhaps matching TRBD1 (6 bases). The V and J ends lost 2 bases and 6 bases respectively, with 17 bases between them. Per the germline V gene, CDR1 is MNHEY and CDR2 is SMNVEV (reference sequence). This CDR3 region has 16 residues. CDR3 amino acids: CASSLRDGTNFNEQFF. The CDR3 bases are TGTGCCAGCAGTTTACGGGACGGGACAAATTTCAATGAGCAGTTCTTC.

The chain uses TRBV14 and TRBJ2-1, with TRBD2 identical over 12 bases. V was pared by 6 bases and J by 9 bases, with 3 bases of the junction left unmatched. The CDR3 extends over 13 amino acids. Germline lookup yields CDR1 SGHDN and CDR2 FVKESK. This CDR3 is CASSLAGGPEQFF. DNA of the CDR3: TGTGCCAGCAGTCTAGCGGGAGGGCCTGAGCAGTTCTTC.

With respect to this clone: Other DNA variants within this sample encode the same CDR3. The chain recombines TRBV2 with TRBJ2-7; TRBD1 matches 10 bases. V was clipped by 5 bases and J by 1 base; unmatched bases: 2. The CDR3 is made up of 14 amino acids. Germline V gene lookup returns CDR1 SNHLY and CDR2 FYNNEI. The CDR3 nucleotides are TGTGCCAGCAGTCGGACAGGGGGTTCCTACGAGCAGTACTTC. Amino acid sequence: CASSRTGGSYEQYF.

The CDR3 bases are TGTGCCAGTAGTATATATCCCATGACAGGGGAACTGAATCAGCCCCAGCATTTT. As protein: CASSIYPMTGELNQPQHF. The V call is TRBV19, the J call TRBJ1-5; TRBD1 matches at 8 bases. This CDR3 contains 18 residues. Germline V CDR1 and CDR2: LNHDA, SQIVND (reference sequence). Trimming at V came to 2 bases and at J to 4 bases, leaving 13 bases not matched to a gene.

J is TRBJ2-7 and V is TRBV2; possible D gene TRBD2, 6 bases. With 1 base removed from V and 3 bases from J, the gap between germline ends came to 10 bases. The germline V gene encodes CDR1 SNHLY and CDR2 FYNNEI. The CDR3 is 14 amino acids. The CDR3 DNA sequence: TGTGCCAGCAGTGAAGGGGGGAGGCTCTACGAGCAGTACTTC. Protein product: CASSEGGRLYEQYF.

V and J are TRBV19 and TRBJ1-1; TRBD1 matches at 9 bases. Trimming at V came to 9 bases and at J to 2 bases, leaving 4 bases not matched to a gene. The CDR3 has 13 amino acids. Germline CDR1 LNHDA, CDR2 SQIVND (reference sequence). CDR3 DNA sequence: TGTGCCAGCCGAACAGGGGGCAACACTGAAGCTTTCTTT. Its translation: CASRTGGNTEAFF.

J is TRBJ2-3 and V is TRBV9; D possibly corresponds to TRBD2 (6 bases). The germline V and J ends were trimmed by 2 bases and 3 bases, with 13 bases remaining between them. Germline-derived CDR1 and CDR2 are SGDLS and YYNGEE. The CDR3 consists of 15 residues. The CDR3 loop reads CASSVGGIKTDTQYF. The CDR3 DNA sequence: TGTGCCAGCAGCGTCGGCGGGATCAAAACAGATACGCAGTATTTT.

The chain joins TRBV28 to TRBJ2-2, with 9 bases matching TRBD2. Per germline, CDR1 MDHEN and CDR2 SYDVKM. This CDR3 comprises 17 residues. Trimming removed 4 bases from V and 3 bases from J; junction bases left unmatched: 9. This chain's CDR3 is CASSSPLAGEDTGELFF. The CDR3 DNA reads TGTGCCAGCAGTTCTCCACTAGCGGGTGAGGACACCGGGGAGCTGTTTTTT.

The CDR3 sequence: CATGPRDEQYF. The CDR3 DNA reads as TGTGCCACGGGCCCTAGGGACGAGCAGTACTTC. The rearrangement joins TRBV7-2 to TRBJ2-7; D not certain. V dropped 10 bases and J dropped 5 bases, with 12 bases sitting between them. The CDR3 runs 11 residues. CDR1 is SGHTA, CDR2 FQGNSA, per germline.

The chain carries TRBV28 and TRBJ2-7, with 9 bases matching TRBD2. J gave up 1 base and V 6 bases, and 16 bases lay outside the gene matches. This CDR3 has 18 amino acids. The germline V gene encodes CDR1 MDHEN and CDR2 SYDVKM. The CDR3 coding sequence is TGTGCCAGCAGCCCACCCCGGCGGGAGGGATACCTATCCTACGAGCAGTACTTC. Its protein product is CASSPPRREGYLSYEQYF.

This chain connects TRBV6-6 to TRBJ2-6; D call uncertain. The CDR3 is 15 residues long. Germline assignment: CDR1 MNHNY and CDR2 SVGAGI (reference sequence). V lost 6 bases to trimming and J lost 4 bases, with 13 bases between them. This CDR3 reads CASRTDLWGANVLTF. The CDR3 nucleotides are TGTGCCAGCAGAACCGACCTTTGGGGGGCCAACGTCCTGACTTTC.

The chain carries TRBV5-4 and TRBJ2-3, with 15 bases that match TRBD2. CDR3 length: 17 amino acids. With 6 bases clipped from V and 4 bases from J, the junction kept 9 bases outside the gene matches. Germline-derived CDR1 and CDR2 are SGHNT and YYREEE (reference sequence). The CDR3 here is CASTGLAGGPGSDTQYF. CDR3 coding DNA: TGTGCCAGCACTGGACTAGCGGGAGGGCCAGGATCAGATACGCAGTATTTT.